Listed below are T cell receptor beta chains from one sample, sequenced in a study of T-cell reconstitution after alpha-beta-depleted transplantation in children. One entry per CDR3 protein results from TCRdb running MiXCR on the PCR reads. In the table there are about 180,000 distinct CDR3 sequences, over 8.5% of which are singletons. The sequences come from PBMCs, collected before TCRalphabeta/CD19-depleted stem cell transplant. The receptors derive from a boy under 10 years old with acute myeloid leukemia, due to receive a stem cell transplant. Each CDR3 is given without its conserved first and last residue. The order of the fields is J gene, V gene, clone size, CDR3 protein. Size is stated as how often the clone was seen (once, few, many) or a class if it is expanded.

j_call: TRBJ1-1; v_call: TRBV12-3/TRBV12-4; clone_size: many; cdr3_aa: ASSLTGNTEAF
j_call: TRBJ2-5; v_call: TRBV11-2; clone_size: many; cdr3_aa: ASSLGWRETQY
j_call: TRBJ2-1; v_call: TRBV4-1; clone_size: many; cdr3_aa: ASSQAAGGPSSYNEQF
j_call: TRBJ2-3; v_call: TRBV27; clone_size: many; cdr3_aa: ASSLRLAGGQNGGTQY
j_call: TRBJ2-6; v_call: TRBV3-1; clone_size: many; cdr3_aa: ASSLPSGRASGANVLT
j_call: TRBJ2-7; v_call: TRBV20-1; clone_size: many; cdr3_aa: SARAAGRSYEQY
j_call: TRBJ1-4; v_call: TRBV27; clone_size: many; cdr3_aa: ASSGRGRGTNEKLF
j_call: TRBJ1-2; v_call: TRBV4-1; clone_size: few; cdr3_aa: ASSPKDTIPTDYGYT
j_call: TRBJ2-5; v_call: TRBV5-1; clone_size: many; cdr3_aa: ASSSRGVQETQY
j_call: TRBJ1-2; v_call: TRBV4-1; clone_size: many; cdr3_aa: ASSQGGSGQDFYGYT
j_call: TRBJ1-4; v_call: TRBV6-5; clone_size: many; cdr3_aa: ASSYSIVATNEKLF
j_call: TRBJ2-7; v_call: TRBV29-1; clone_size: many; cdr3_aa: SVQGDYEQY
j_call: TRBJ2-3; v_call: TRBV6-5; clone_size: many; cdr3_aa: ASTPSGGADTQY
j_call: TRBJ2-5; v_call: TRBV20-1; clone_size: many; cdr3_aa: SSIRPSGGTRQETQY
j_call: TRBJ2-7; v_call: TRBV12-3/TRBV12-4; clone_size: many; cdr3_aa: ASSASGTSPQEQY
j_call: TRBJ1-2; v_call: TRBV20-1; clone_size: many; cdr3_aa: SARDLVAGYGYT
j_call: TRBJ2-6; v_call: TRBV20-1; clone_size: many; cdr3_aa: SARDLSPGANVLT